These 15 T cell receptor beta chains were all obtained from the same sample, sequenced in a study of T-cell reconstitution after alpha-beta-depleted transplantation in children (dated by TCRdb to 2016 to 2018). Receptor libraries were prepared by PCR. Sequencing was carried out with an Illumina HiSeq 2500. Molecular barcoding was employed in the preparation of TCR libraries, with unique molecular identifiers being used to normalize TCRbeta repertoire quantification. TCRdb passed the public sequencing reads through fastp at Q25 and MiXCR, retaining productive beta sequences. Entries are consolidated by CDR3 protein sequence, retaining the most common genes and DNA. Present in this sample are 400,000 to 500,000 distinct CDR3 sequences, 11% of which were seen just once. The top ten constitute roughly 5.5% of the sample. The sequencing used PBMCs from the stem cell graft donor, collected from the stem cell graft. The receptors originated from a human donor who donated a stem cell graft to a child with acute myeloid leukemia.

V gene TRBV10-3 combines with J gene TRBJ1-1, with D possibly matching TRBD1 (5 bases). With 4 bases removed from V and 5 bases from J, the gap between germline ends came to 11 bases. The CDR3 loop spans 13 amino acids. Germline CDR1 ENHRY, CDR2 SYGVKD. The CDR3 here is CAISVQGGTEAFF. CDR3 coding DNA: TGTGCCATCAGTGTGCAGGGAGGAACTGAAGCTTTCTTT.

This clonotype was counted between two and nine times. The genes are TRBV7-2 and TRBJ2-3, with unresolved D. Trimming left V 5 bases short and J 4 bases short, with 16 bases between. Germline values: CDR1 SGHTA, CDR2 FQGNSA. The CDR3 totals 15 residues. CDR3: CASSPFWVAADTQYF. The DNA for the CDR3 is TGTGCCAGCAGCCCCTTTTGGGTAGCTGCAGATACGCAGTATTTT.

In this sample, this clonotype turned up a few times. The chain couples TRBV12-5 to TRBJ2-7; D might be TRBD1 (5 bases). Per the germline V gene, CDR1 is LGHNT and CDR2 is FRNRAP. Trimming cost V 6 bases and J 3 bases, with 12 bases left between them. The CDR3 is made up of 13 amino acids. Here the CDR3 reads CASGIAGFYEQYF. The CDR3 DNA reads TGTGCTAGTGGCATTGCAGGGTTCTACGAGCAGTACTTC.

This clonotype turned up a few times. The chain carries TRBV20-1 and TRBJ2-3; 10 positions agree with TRBD2. Trimming removed 1 base from V and 4 bases from J; junction bases left unmatched: 5. From germline, CDR1 is DFQATT and CDR2 SNEGSKA (reference sequence). This CDR3 is 15 amino acids long. The CDR3: CSARGRLAGADTQYF. The DNA for the CDR3 is TGCAGTGCTAGAGGCCGTCTAGCGGGAGCAGATACGCAGTATTTT.

The rearrangement links TRBV30 to TRBJ2-7; TRBD2 agrees at 11 bases. The CDR3 has 15 amino acids. V gave up 2 bases and J gave up 3 bases; unmatched junction bases: 6. Germline V gives CDR1 GTSNPN, CDR2 SVGIG (reference sequence). In nucleotides, the CDR3 is TGTGCCTGGAGTCCATATAGCGGGAGGGGCTACGAGCAGTACTTC. Amino acids: CAWSPYSGRGYEQYF.

The chain links TRBV30 to TRBJ2-5, with D possibly matching TRBD1 (5 bases). CDR1 GTSNPN and CDR2 SVGIG come from the germline V gene (reference sequence). CDR3 length equals 11 residues. Trimming cost V 4 bases and J 2 bases, with 5 bases left between them. CDR3 sequence reads: CAWTGQETQYF. The CDR3 DNA reads TGTGCCTGGACAGGGCAAGAGACCCAGTACTTC.

The chain couples TRBV27 to TRBJ2-7; TRBD2 matches 8 bases. The CDR3 consists of 14 residues. With 5 bases clipped from V and 6 bases from J, the junction kept 9 bases outside the gene matches. CDR1 is MNHEY, CDR2 SMNVEV, per germline (reference sequence). CDR3 sequence (DNA): TGTGCCAGCAGTCCGGGACTAGATCAACCCGAGCAGTACTTC. Translated: CASSPGLDQPEQYF.

This chain links TRBV7-2 with TRBJ2-2, with D possibly matching TRBD1 (6 bases). This CDR3 comprises 14 residues. V was trimmed by 4 bases and J by 6 bases, leaving 12 bases between them. Germline-derived CDR1 and CDR2 are SGHTA and FQGNSA. The CDR3 spells CASSWTAVAGELFF. CDR3 in DNA: TGTGCCAGCAGCTGGACAGCGGTGGCCGGGGAGCTGTTTTTT.

Many counts were recorded for this clonotype. The J gene is TRBJ2-1, the V gene TRBV20-1; 7 bases are a match to TRBD2. J was trimmed by 4 bases and V by 0 bases; bases with no gene match: 9. Looked up from germline, CDR1 is DFQATT and CDR2 is SNEGSKA (reference sequence). The CDR3 totals 16 residues. The CDR3 DNA reads TGCAGTGCTAGAGATCTCAACCAGCGGGATTACAATGAGCAGTTCTTC. Translation gives CSARDLNQRDYNEQFF.

This clonotype has just a few counts. The CDR3 spells CASSFRQGEADTQYF. The DNA for the CDR3 is TGTGCCAGCAGTTTTCGGCAGGGGGAGGCAGATACGCAGTATTTT. The rearrangement joins TRBV12-3 or TRBV12-4 to TRBJ2-3; maybe TRBD1 (7 bases). The CDR3 covers 15 residues. V lost 3 bases to trimming and J lost 4 bases, with 14 bases between them.

In this sample, this clonotype turned up once. The chain has TRBV7-3 and TRBJ2-2; 8 nucleotides align to TRBD1. V dropped 2 bases and J dropped 1; count of bases not matched to a gene: 12. This CDR3 is built from 19 residues. CDR1 SGHTA and CDR2 FQGTGA come from the germline V gene. CDR3 in DNA: TGTGCCAGCAGCTTAGTGTCGGGTTTGGGGACAGGGAACACCGGGGAGCTGTTTTTT. It encodes CASSLVSGLGTGNTGELFF. The full variable domain, completed using reference TRBV7-3 and TRBJ2-2, is GAGVSQTPSNKVTEKGKYVELRCDPISGHTALYWYRQSLGQGPEFLIYFQGTGAADDSGLPNDRFFAVRPEGSVSTLKIQRTERGDSAVYLCASSLVSGLGTGNTGELFFGEGSRLTVL.

The chain carries TRBV7-3 and TRBJ2-3, with 11 nucleotides matching TRBD1. J lost 4 bases, V lost 4 bases, and 7 bases had no gene match. The CDR3 spans 16 residues. From germline, CDR1 is SGHTA and CDR2 FQGTGA. CDR3 sequence reads: CASSSRTGGFSDTQYF. Written as DNA, the CDR3 is TGTGCCAGCAGCTCCCGGACAGGGGGCTTCTCAGATACGCAGTATTTT.

The sample holds many counts of this clonotype. The chain combines TRBV11-2 with TRBJ2-1; D not resolved. Germline-derived CDR1 and CDR2 are SGHAT and FQNNGV. The CDR3 is 15 residues long. With 5 bases removed from V and 10 bases from J, the gap between germline ends came to 21 bases. In nucleotides, the CDR3 is TGTGCCAGCAGCCCCCCTATCCCCTCCGATACAGAGCAGTTCTTC. Amino acids: CASSPPIPSDTEQFF.

This clonotype occurred a few times. V and J are TRBV20-1 and TRBJ2-1, with D hard to call. Germline V lookup: CDR1 DFQATT, CDR2 SNEGSKA (reference sequence). The CDR3 covers 13 residues. Trimming stripped 4 bases from V and 3 bases from J, with 10 bases between. CDR3 residues: CSANARNYNEQFF. CDR3 nucleotide sequence: TGCAGTGCTAACGCGCGGAACTACAATGAGCAGTTCTTC.

This clonotype has ten or more counts. The chain uses TRBV5-1 and TRBJ2-1; possible D gene TRBD2, 7 bases. The germline V and J ends were trimmed by 3 bases and 12 bases, with 13 bases remaining between them. The CDR3 spans 12 residues. Germline V gene sequence: CDR1 SGHRS, CDR2 YFSETQ. The CDR3 is CASSSAGAGQFF. The CDR3 bases are TGCGCCAGCAGCTCCGCGGGGGCAGGGCAGTTCTTC.